A single sample is the source of the 3 T cell receptor beta chains below, sequenced in a study of tumor-infiltrating lymphocytes in primary liver carcinoma. Total RNA (roughly 550 ng) served as template for TCR beta cDNA synthesis primed by a constant-region primer. Libraries covering TCR beta were generated through three nested multiplex PCR rounds (using a slightly modified ARM-PCR). Both of the initial two PCR rounds ran for around 10 cycles and employed TRBV1-TRBV30 forward primers alongside a C-beta reverse primer. Each CDR3 protein gets one entry after TCRdb re-called the multiplex PCR reads with MiXCR. The sample contains 300,000 to 350,000 distinct CDR3 sequences, roughly 60% of which appear only once. Unsorted whole blood supplied the blood RNA, and germline DNA was isolated too. Sequencing was performed on peripheral blood. These receptors were taken from a young woman with primary liver carcinoma and hepatitis B virus infection.

The chain recombines TRBV4-1 with TRBJ2-1; 8 bases are shared with TRBD2. Germline-derived CDR1 and CDR2 are MGHRA and YSYEKL. The CDR3 extends over 17 amino acids. The V and J ends lost 1 base and 8 bases, in that order; junction bases with no gene match: 13. CDR3: CASSQGTPGLGGHEQFF. Here the CDR3 DNA reads TGCGCCAGCAGCCAAGGGACGCCGGGACTAGGAGGACATGAGCAGTTCTTC.

Worth noting for this clonotype: A much larger clone sits a single nucleotide away, making a read error possible. The chain has TRBV12-3 or TRBV12-4 and TRBJ2-1; no reliable D call. The CDR3 totals 12 residues. V lost 4 bases to trimming and J lost 4 bases, with 5 bases between them. The CDR3 DNA follows: TGTGCCAGCAGTTACCCTTACAATGAGCAGTTCTTC. Its translation: CASSYPYNEQFF.

This clonotype was recorded many times. This chain connects TRBV11-3 to TRBJ1-1; D is perhaps TRBD1 (5 bases). Germline loops: CDR1 SGHNT, CDR2 YENEEA. This CDR3 has 13 amino acids. Trimming removed 5 bases at V and 2 bases at J, with 9 bases between. The CDR3 DNA reads TGTGCCAGCAGCAGAGACAGAAACACTGAAGCTTTCTTT. Protein sequence: CASSRDRNTEAFF.